Listed below are T cell receptor beta chains from one sample, sequenced in a study of blood T cell repertoires in COVID-19. Only in-frame clones appear in the TCRdb table, and some are missing; sequencing was by immunoSEQ multiplex PCR. The sample records about 200,000 clones, around nine tenths being singletons. The sequencing sample was made of peripheral blood. These receptors all come from a man aged 60-69 years who had recovered from COVID-19. Both conserved end residues are part of each CDR3. D genes are given only for firm matches. For some rows the clone size is stated as once, few or many, or as a class when expanded; others skip it.

>.|TRBJ1-2|15|TRBV13|.
CASSLGVGRADGYTF
TGTGCCAGCAGCTTAGGCGTTGGGAGGGCCGATGGCTACACCTTC
>.|TRBJ1-1|15|TRBV7-8|TRBD1
CASSGPGQQHTEAFF
TGTGCCAGCAGCGGCCCGGGACAGCAACACACTGAAGCTTTCTTT
>few|TRBJ2-1|16|TRBV6-2/TRBV6-3|TRBD2
CASSSISGGDYNEQFF
TGTGCCAGCAGTTCCATTAGCGGGGGAGACTACAATGAGCAGTTCTTC
>.|TRBJ1-2|12|TRBV6-2/TRBV6-3|TRBD1
CASSDTGDGYTF
TGTGCCAGCAGTGACACAGGGGATGGCTACACCTTC
>.|TRBJ2-1|15|TRBV27|TRBD2
CASSLSLAGGNEQFF
TGTGCCAGCAGTTTGTCACTAGCGGGAGGCAATGAGCAGTTCTTC
>.|TRBJ2-7|15|TRBV3-1/TRBV3-2|.
CASSLPGLARNEQYF
TGTGCCAGCAGCCTACCAGGGCTGGCCAGGAACGAGCAGTACTTC
>.|TRBJ1-4|15|TRBV4-2|.
CASSQGGATSEKLFF
TGTGCCAGCAGCCAGGGGGGGGCAACGAGTGAAAAACTGTTTTTT
>.|TRBJ1-2|14|TRBV10-2|TRBD1
CASSHPGQGSGYTF
TGCGCCAGCAGCCATCCGGGACAGGGGTCAGGCTACACCTTC
>.|TRBJ2-7|15|TRBV30|TRBD2
CAWSQRLLAGSEQYF
TGTGCCTGGAGTCAACGATTACTAGCGGGAAGCGAGCAGTACTTC
>.|TRBJ1-3|13|TRBV21-1|.
CASSTGDGNTIYF
TGTGCCAGCAGCACAGGGGACGGAAACACCATATATTTT
>.|TRBJ2-1|14|TRBV6-4|TRBD2
CASSQAGLYNEQFF
TGTGCCAGCAGTCAAGCGGGACTCTACAATGAGCAGTTCTTC
>.|TRBJ1-2|14|TRBV6-2/TRBV6-3|.
CASSFFSGDYGYTF
TGTGCCAGCAGTTTTTTTTCAGGGGACTATGGCTACACCTTC
>.|TRBJ2-7|13|TRBV30|TRBD1
CAWTGQFLYEQYF
TGTGCCTGGACGGGACAGTTTCTTTACGAGCAGTACTTC
>.|TRBJ2-3|16|TRBV5-8|TRBD2
CASSLGLAGDVDTQYF
TGTGCCAGCAGCTTGGGACTAGCGGGGGATGTGGATACGCAGTATTTT
>.|TRBJ1-2|17|TRBV7-2|TRBD1
CASSLVQGGIDFYGYTF
TGTGCCAGCAGCTTAGTCCAAGGGGGCATTGATTTCTATGGCTACACCTTC
>.|TRBJ2-6|16|TRBV28|.
CASSLYAGSGANVLTF
TGTGCCAGCAGTTTATATGCAGGCTCTGGGGCCAACGTCCTGACTTTC
>.|TRBJ1-1|13|TRBV11-2|.
CASSLVVGQKAFF
TGTGCCAGCAGCTTAGTTGTTGGTCAGAAAGCTTTCTTT
>.|TRBJ1-2|13|TRBV12-3/TRBV12-4|.
CASSLWTSYGYTF
TGTGCCAGCAGTTTATGGACAAGCTATGGCTACACCTTC
>.|TRBJ2-3|14|TRBV5-1|.
CASSLGPGGDTQYF
TGCGCCAGCAGCTTGGGTCCCGGCGGAGATACGCAGTATTTT
>.|TRBJ1-3|13|TRBV10-3|.
CAIRDSSGNTIYF
TGTGCCATCAGGGACTCTTCTGGAAACACCATATATTTT
>.|TRBJ2-3|16|TRBV7-3|.
CASSLIPGAPTDTQYF
TGTGCCAGCAGCTTAATCCCGGGAGCCCCCACAGATACGCAGTATTTT
>.|TRBJ2-1|16|TRBV4-1|TRBD1
CASSQGDRAWNNEQFF
TGCGCCAGCAGCCAAGGGGACAGGGCCTGGAACAATGAGCAGTTCTTC
>.|TRBJ2-7|14|TRBV27|.
CASSDRTASHEQYF
TGTGCCAGCAGTGACAGGACAGCTAGCCACGAGCAGTACTTC
>.|TRBJ1-5|15|TRBV28|.
CASSRWGGSNQPQHF
TGTGCCAGCAGCCGTTGGGGGGGGAGCAATCAGCCCCAGCATTTT
>.|TRBJ1-2|15|TRBV6-5|TRBD1
CASSYLTTGGGGYTF
TGTGCCAGCAGTTACCTTACAACAGGGGGTGGTGGCTACACCTTC
>.|TRBJ1-1|13|TRBV7-9|.
CASSLVQNTEAFF
TGTGCCAGCAGCTTAGTACAGAACACTGAAGCTTTCTTT